This entry features one T cell receptor (beta chain) sequence. Its target is unknown. These data originate in a study of cytomegalovirus exposure and HLA in healthy donors. V lost 1 base and J lost 0; bases outside the gene matches: 13. This CDR3 spans 19 amino acids. Germline V gene sequence: CDR1 SEHNR, CDR2 FQNEAQ (reference sequence). Overall study findings and caveats: Later on, analysis showed that most CMV-associated TCR beta chains appeared to be HLA-restricted.

A multiplex PCR was run with 60 Vbeta primers and 13 Jbeta primers. Sequenced by immunoSEQ multiplex PCR; TCRdb stores in-frame clones only, minus some. The sample gives around 130,000 clones, roughly four fifths of which show up once; less than 2% is in the top ten. The sequence was collected from a man between 35 and 55 years old in good health and CMV-seronegative. Sequencing was carried out using PBMCs. V and J are TRBV7-9 and TRBJ2-3, with 7 positions matching TRBD1. The CDR3, as DNA: TGTGCCAGCAGCTTAGGTACGACATCAAGACAGGGAAGCACAGATACGCAGTATTTT. Translated: CASSLGTTSRQGSTDTQYF.